Listed here are 11 T cell receptor beta chains from one sample, sequenced in a study of vaccination and CD4 T cells after COVID-19. The antigens of these receptors remain unknown. Sequencing of cultured CD4+ T cell DNA used the Oncomine TCR Beta short-read assay. In TCRdb, the PCR reads were re-called with MiXCR into one record per CDR3 protein. The profile shows over 9,500 distinct CDR3 sequences, around 53% of them singletons. The treatment: approximately 10-day PBMC culture with coronavirus spike peptide pools or control peptides (ViraFEST assay). The sample comprised CD4+ T cells from blood, cultured in vitro. Receptor source: a human donor who had recovered from COVID-19.

V usage is TRBV27 and J usage is TRBJ1-1; perhaps TRBD1 as D (5 bases). This CDR3 has 14 residues. Germline V CDR1 and CDR2: MNHEY, SMNVEV (reference sequence). The V end lost 6 bases, the J end lost 7 bases, and 18 bases lay between the germline ends. The DNA for the CDR3 is TGTGCCAGCAGATCGGGACTCCCGGCTAATGAAGCTTTCTTT. Translation: CASRSGLPANEAFF.

The genes are TRBV5-8 and TRBJ1-5; D is ambiguous. Germline CDR1 and CDR2: SGHTS and YDEGEE. The V end lost 5 bases, the J end lost 4 bases, and 7 bases lay between the germline ends. This CDR3 spans 12 amino acids. In nucleotides, the CDR3 is TGTGCCAGCAGTTATCGAAATCAGCCCCAGCATTTT. It specifies CASSYRNQPQHF.

This clonotype was picked up a small number of times. The chain recombines TRBV7-2 with TRBJ1-1, with no clear D. The V end lost 5 bases, the J end lost 5 bases, and 12 bases lay between the germline ends. Germline lookup yields CDR1 SGHTA and CDR2 FQGNSA. The CDR3 sequence is 13 residues long. The CDR3 nucleotides are TGTGCCAGCAGCCCGGCGGGGAGGACTGAAGCTTTCTTT. It is translated as CASSPAGRTEAFF.

This clonotype came up a few times. The genes are TRBV6-1 and TRBJ2-7, with 11 positions matching TRBD1. The CDR3 totals 15 residues. Germline trimming cut 9 bases from V and 2 bases from J; bases unmatched to any gene: 9. CDR1 is MNHNS and CDR2 is SASEGT in the germline V gene. CDR3 nucleotides: TGTGCCAGTCGACTTCTGGGACAGGGGGCCTACGAGCAGTACTTC. Protein product: CASRLLGQGAYEQYF.

By share of the sample, this clonotype is medium-sized. This chain uses TRBV12-3 or TRBV12-4 with TRBJ1-2, with D hard to call. The CDR3 contains 14 residues. V lost 7 bases, J lost 1 base, and 13 bases lay in between. The CDR3 DNA reads TGTGCCAGCAACCTCAACGAGGTTAACTATGGCTACACCTTC. It yields the protein CASNLNEVNYGYTF.

This clonotype was counted only a few times. This chain links TRBV6-5 with TRBJ2-2; D is perhaps TRBD1 (6 bases). Trimming shortened V by 2 bases and J by 4 bases, and 14 bases separated the two germline ends. Germline CDR1 and CDR2: MNHEY and SVGAGI. The CDR3 loop spans 16 amino acids. CDR3 protein: CASSYGWGRSTGELFF. Written as DNA, the CDR3 is TGTGCCAGCAGTTACGGGTGGGGGCGGAGCACCGGGGAGCTGTTTTTT.

This chain uses TRBV11-2 with TRBJ2-3, with TRBD1 matching over 8 bases. The CDR3 has 14 residues. Per the germline V gene, CDR1 is SGHAT and CDR2 is FQNNGV. The J segment lost 6 bases and the V segment lost 5 bases, leaving 7 bases of the junction unmatched. DNA of the CDR3: TGTGCCAGCAGCCATCGGACAGGGAGGGATACGCAGTATTTT. Its translation is CASSHRTGRDTQYF.

The genes are TRBV6-4 and TRBJ2-6; D might be TRBD2 (6 bases). From germline, CDR1 is MRHNA and CDR2 SNTAGT. V was cut by 2 bases and J by 4 bases, with 9 bases left in between. This CDR3 contains 15 residues. CDR3 residues: CASSDGGAGANVLTF. CDR3 in DNA: TGTGCCAGCAGTGACGGAGGGGCCGGGGCCAACGTCCTGACTTTC.

The chain employs TRBV28 and TRBJ1-5, with TRBD1 identical over 7 bases. CDR1 and CDR2 (germline): MDHEN, SYDVKM. The CDR3 loop spans 17 amino acids. Trimming took 6 bases from V and 6 from J; bases not matched to a gene: 17. The CDR3 nucleotides are TGTGCCAGCAGCAACATAGGGAGGGACAGTTTTTTTCAGCCCCAGCATTTT. Translating gives CASSNIGRDSFFQPQHF. The complete variable domain, with remaining parts taken from reference TRBV28 and TRBJ1-5, reads DVKVTQSSRYLVKRTGEKVFLECVQDMDHENMFWYRQDPGLGLRLIYFSYDVKMKEKGDIPEGYSVSREKKERFSLILESASTNQTSMYLCASSNIGRDSFFQPQHFGDGTRLSIL.

This clonotype appeared a few times. The chain joins TRBV7-2 to TRBJ1-5, with 11 bases identical to TRBD1. CDR1 and CDR2 from the germline V gene are SGHTA and FQGNSA. The CDR3 extends over 13 amino acids. Germline trimming cut 5 bases from V and 8 bases from J; bases unmatched to any gene: 2. CDR3 bases: TGTGCCAGCAGCCGGACAGGGGGCGAGCCCCAGCATTTT. Encoded protein: CASSRTGGEPQHF.

The J gene is TRBJ2-5, the V gene TRBV7-2; 7 positions agree with TRBD2. CDR3 length: 16 residues. Germline V gives CDR1 SGHTA, CDR2 FQGNSA. J lost 5 bases, V lost 2 bases, and 11 bases had no gene match. CDR3 DNA sequence: TGTGCCAGCAGCTTAAATGCCCTAGCGGCCCTGGAGACCCAGTACTTC. Its translation: CASSLNALAALETQYF. Supplemented by reference TRBV7-2 and TRBJ2-5, the full variable domain reads GAGVSQSPSNKVTEKGKDVELRCDPISGHTALYWYRQSLGQGLEFLIYFQGNSAPDKSGLPSDRFSAERTGGSVSTLTIQRTQQEDSAVYLCASSLNALAALETQYFGPGTRLLVL.